One sample yielded the 18 T cell receptor beta chains listed below, sequenced in a study of shared clonotypes between healthy human individuals. The naive CD8 fraction comprised CD45RO-negative cells positively selected for CCR7 and excluded terminally differentiated effector memory CD45RA+ cells. Using immunoSEQ multiplex PCR, the repertoire was profiled, and TCRdb retains in-frame clones only, with some absent. The sample has about 1.9 million clones, roughly 95% seen once. The source material was naive CD8+ T cells from PBMCs. The receptors shown here come from a man aged 18 to 29 in good health. Some clones in this sample may be carry-over from other donors' samples.

The chain uses TRBV7-8 and TRBJ1-5, with unresolved D. Germline lookup yields CDR1 SGHVS and CDR2 FQNEAQ. The CDR3 is 12 residues long. The ends were cut back, 3 bases at V and 7 bases at J, with 7 bases in the middle. DNA for the CDR3: TGTGCCAGCAGCTTCCCCGCCCAGCCCCAGCATTTT. Its protein product is CASSFPAQPQHF.

About this clone: This same CDR3 is encoded by further DNA sequences in the sample. The CDR3 DNA sequence: TGTGCCAGCAGTTTTGGCGGGTCCTCCTACGAGCAGTACTTC. Protein: CASSFGGSSYEQYF. The rearrangement links TRBV27 to TRBJ2-7; a weak D match, TRBD2 (5 bases). The CDR3 is made up of 14 amino acids. V was cut by 3 bases and J by 0 bases, with 9 bases left in between. Germline values: CDR1 MNHEY, CDR2 SMNVEV (reference sequence).

J is TRBJ1-5 and V is TRBV4-1; D is ambiguous. CDR1 is MGHRA, CDR2 YSYEKL, per germline. CDR3 length: 14 amino acids. The ends were cut back, 4 bases at V and 0 bases at J, with 7 bases in the middle. Written as DNA, the CDR3 is TGCGCCAGCAGCCCGACGTATAGCAATCAGCCCCAGCATTTT. This sequence encodes CASSPTYSNQPQHF.

This clone has only one observation. The rearrangement links TRBV5-1 to TRBJ2-1; D remains ambiguous. V lost 1 base and J 4 bases, leaving 12 bases between the germline ends. The CDR3 extends over 15 amino acids. Germline assignment: CDR1 SGHRS and CDR2 YFSETQ. Written as DNA, the CDR3 is TGCGCCAGCAGCTTGAACGGAGTTTTATACAATGAGCAGTTCTTC. Translating gives CASSLNGVLYNEQFF.

This clone was picked up one time. The genes are TRBV6-1 and TRBJ2-7; 10 nucleotides match TRBD2. Trimming cost V 0 bases and J 3 bases; bases outside gene matches: 8. This CDR3 region has 17 residues. Germline CDR1 is MNHNS and CDR2 is SASEGT. The CDR3 loop is CASSEALAGVSYYEQYF. CDR3 bases: TGTGCCAGCAGTGAAGCTCTAGCGGGAGTCAGCTACTACGAGCAGTACTTC.

The chain couples TRBV19 to TRBJ2-7; 7 bases match TRBD1. This CDR3 region has 15 residues. Looked up from germline, CDR1 is LNHDA and CDR2 is SQIVND (reference sequence). V trimming: 5 bases; J trimming: 3 bases; junction bases outside the gene matches: 10. The CDR3 sequence is CASSARDSRLYEQYF. For the CDR3, the DNA is TGTGCCAGTAGTGCCCGGGACAGCAGACTCTACGAGCAGTACTTC.

For this clone: Additional DNA sequences in this sample encode the identical CDR3. The chain recombines TRBV7-9 with TRBJ1-1; D not resolved. The CDR3 runs 12 residues. Trimming took off 7 bases at V and 4 bases at J, with 10 bases between the two ends. CDR1 is SEHNR, CDR2 FQNEAQ, per germline (reference sequence). CDR3 coding DNA: TGTGCCAGCAATTTACGGGGCACTGAAGCTTTCTTT. Amino acids: CASNLRGTEAFF.

With respect to this clone: Within the sample, other DNA sequences also encode this same CDR3. The rearrangement uses TRBV7-9 and TRBJ2-3; no definite D call. V dropped 1 base and J dropped 0 bases, with 11 bases sitting between them. This CDR3 comprises 16 residues. Germline V gives CDR1 SEHNR, CDR2 FQNEAQ (reference sequence). Here the CDR3 reads CASSLGPGESTDTQYF. Here the CDR3 DNA reads TGTGCCAGCAGCTTAGGGCCAGGCGAAAGCACAGATACGCAGTATTTT.

There are a few counts of this clone. The chain employs TRBV7-9 and TRBJ2-2; D call uncertain. The V and J ends lost 4 bases and 4 bases respectively, with 10 bases between them. CDR1 is SEHNR and CDR2 is FQNEAQ in the germline V gene (reference sequence). The CDR3 has 14 residues. CDR3 residues: CASSSVLGTGELFF. CDR3 bases: TGTGCCAGCAGCTCCGTGCTCGGCACCGGGGAGCTGTTTTTT.

This chain uses TRBV10-3 with TRBJ1-1, with D unclear. The V gene's germline CDR1 is ENHRY and CDR2 SYGVKD. V dropped 10 bases and J dropped 0 bases, with 12 bases sitting between them. The CDR3 loop spans 13 amino acids. DNA for the CDR3: TGTGCCAGCTTCGGGGTACTGAACACTGAAGCTTTCTTT. This gives the protein CASFGVLNTEAFF.

CDR3 in amino acids: CAISARKGTEAFF. CDR3 in DNA: TGTGCCATCAGTGCCCGGAAGGGCACTGAAGCTTTCTTT. J is TRBJ1-1 and V is TRBV10-3; D not resolved. CDR1 ENHRY and CDR2 SYGVKD come from the germline V gene. The CDR3 has 13 amino acids. V was trimmed by 4 bases and J by 4 bases, leaving 10 bases between them.

The chain links TRBV4-2 to TRBJ1-2, with TRBD1 matching over 9 bases. The ends lost 4 bases at V and 2 bases at J; junction bases unmatched: 11. The V gene's germline CDR1 is LGHNA and CDR2 YNFKEQ. The CDR3 is made up of 17 amino acids. The CDR3 sequence is CASSLLGQGLLNYGYTF. The CDR3 region has the DNA TGTGCCAGCAGCCTTCTGGGACAGGGCCTCCTAAACTATGGCTACACCTTC.

This sequence joins TRBV7-9 and TRBJ1-1; 9 bases line up with TRBD1. The CDR3 consists of 16 residues. With V trimmed by 5 bases and J by 2 bases, 9 bases remained unmatched. Germline lookup yields CDR1 SEHNR and CDR2 FQNEAQ (reference sequence). The CDR3 loop reads CASSDRDRDYNTEAFF. CDR3 DNA sequence: TGTGCCAGCAGCGACCGGGACAGGGACTATAACACTGAAGCTTTCTTT.

The chain combines TRBV9 with TRBJ1-2, with 9 bases fitting TRBD1. This CDR3 is built from 18 residues. V was clipped by 0 bases and J by 5 bases; unmatched bases: 14. CDR1 SGDLS and CDR2 YYNGEE come from the germline V gene. The CDR3 sequence is CASSVESEGDRAGYGYTF. The CDR3 nucleotides are TGTGCCAGCAGCGTAGAATCGGAGGGGGACAGGGCCGGGTATGGCTACACCTTC.

This clone was found once. The V call is TRBV11-2, the J call TRBJ2-3, with D perhaps being TRBD1 or TRBD2 (5 bases each). CDR3 length equals 15 residues. The V gene lost 5 bases and the J gene lost 4 bases, with 16 bases spanning the gap. CDR1 and CDR2 from the germline V gene are SGHAT and FQNNGV. CDR3 in amino acids: CASSPIVRGPDTQYF. The CDR3 coding sequence is TGTGCCAGCAGCCCAATCGTCCGGGGCCCAGATACGCAGTATTTT. Full variable domain (rest looked up from reference TRBV11-2 and TRBJ2-3): EAGVAQSPRYKIIEKRQSVAFWCNPISGHATLYWYQQILGQGPKLLIQFQNNGVVDDSQLPKDRFSAERLKGVDSTLKIQPAKLEDSAVYLCASSPIVRGPDTQYFGPGTRLTVL.

The rearrangement joins TRBV4-1 to TRBJ2-1; 15 nucleotides agree with TRBD2. There are 16 residues in the CDR3. Trimming cost V 1 base and J 9 bases; bases outside gene matches: 4. Germline V CDR1 and CDR2: MGHRA, YSYEKL. The CDR3 spells CASSQGTSGRAAEQFF. The CDR3, as DNA: TGCGCCAGCAGCCAAGGGACTAGCGGGAGGGCCGCTGAGCAGTTCTTC.

In this sample, this clone turned up once. V gene TRBV6-5 combines with J gene TRBJ1-2; 11 nucleotides align to TRBD1. CDR3 length: 14 amino acids. The trim removed 6 bases at V and 7 bases at J, leaving 7 bases unmatched. Germline assignment: CDR1 MNHEY and CDR2 SVGAGI. CDR3 coding DNA: TGTGCCAGCAGGCGGACAGGGACAGGGGGTGGCTACACCTTC. It specifies CASRRTGTGGGYTF.

This chain uses TRBV27 with TRBJ2-2; D call uncertain. The CDR3 consists of 15 residues. V was clipped by 4 bases and J by 1 base, with 10 bases between them. In germline, CDR1 is MNHEY, CDR2 SMNVEV (reference sequence). The CDR3 DNA reads as TGTGCCAGCAGTTACTGGAACCAGAACACCGGGGAGCTGTTTTTT. Amino acids: CASSYWNQNTGELFF.